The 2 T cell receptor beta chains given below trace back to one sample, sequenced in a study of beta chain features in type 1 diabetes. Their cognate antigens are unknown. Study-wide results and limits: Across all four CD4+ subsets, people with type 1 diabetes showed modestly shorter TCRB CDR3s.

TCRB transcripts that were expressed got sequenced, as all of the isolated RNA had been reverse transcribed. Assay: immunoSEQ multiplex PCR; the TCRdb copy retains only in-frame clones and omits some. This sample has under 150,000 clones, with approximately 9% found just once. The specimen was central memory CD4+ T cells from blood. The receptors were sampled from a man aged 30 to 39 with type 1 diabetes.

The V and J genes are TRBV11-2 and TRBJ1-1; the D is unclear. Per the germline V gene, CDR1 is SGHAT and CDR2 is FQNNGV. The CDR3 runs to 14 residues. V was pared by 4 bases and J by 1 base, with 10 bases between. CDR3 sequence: CASSWSGPNTEAFF. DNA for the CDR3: TGTGCCAGCAGCTGGTCGGGTCCGAACACTGAAGCTTTCTTT.

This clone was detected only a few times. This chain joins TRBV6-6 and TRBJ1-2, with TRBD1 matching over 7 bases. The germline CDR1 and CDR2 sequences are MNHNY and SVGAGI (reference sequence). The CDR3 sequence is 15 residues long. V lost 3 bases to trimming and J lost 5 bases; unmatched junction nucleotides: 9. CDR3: CASSYPDRVEYGYTF. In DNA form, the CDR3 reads TGTGCCAGCAGTTATCCTGACAGGGTGGAATATGGCTACACCTTC.